This T cell receptor beta chain emerged from a study of CD8+ T cells in alopecia areata. Notes on the study in general: Scalp clonality, together with expanded CD8+ clones among the top 100, fell significantly with tofacitinib. Higher clonality and more expanded CD8+ clones appeared in lesional than normal scalp.

Treatment reported: oral pan-JAK inhibitor, 5-10 mg twice daily. Extraction and reverse transcription of RNA yielded cDNA as the sequencing template. The assay was immunoSEQ multiplex PCR, and TCRdb's table has in-frame clones only and misses some. This sample has about 210,000 clones, with under 70% found just once. Remarks on this clone: Its matching antigen is unknown.

Trimming took off 2 bases at V and 2 bases at J, with 9 bases between the two ends. This CDR3 is 14 amino acids long. Per the germline V gene, CDR1 is SNHLY and CDR2 is FYNNEI. The receptor was derived from a human donor with alopecia areata. The specimen comprised CD4+ T cells sorted from blood, sampled at week 4, from a patient treated with tofacitinib. The rearrangement links TRBV2 to TRBJ1-2; perhaps TRBD1 as D (5 bases). The CDR3 DNA reads TGTGCCAGCAGTGAATTATGGGGGAACTATGGCTACACCTTC. It yields the protein CASSELWGNYGYTF.